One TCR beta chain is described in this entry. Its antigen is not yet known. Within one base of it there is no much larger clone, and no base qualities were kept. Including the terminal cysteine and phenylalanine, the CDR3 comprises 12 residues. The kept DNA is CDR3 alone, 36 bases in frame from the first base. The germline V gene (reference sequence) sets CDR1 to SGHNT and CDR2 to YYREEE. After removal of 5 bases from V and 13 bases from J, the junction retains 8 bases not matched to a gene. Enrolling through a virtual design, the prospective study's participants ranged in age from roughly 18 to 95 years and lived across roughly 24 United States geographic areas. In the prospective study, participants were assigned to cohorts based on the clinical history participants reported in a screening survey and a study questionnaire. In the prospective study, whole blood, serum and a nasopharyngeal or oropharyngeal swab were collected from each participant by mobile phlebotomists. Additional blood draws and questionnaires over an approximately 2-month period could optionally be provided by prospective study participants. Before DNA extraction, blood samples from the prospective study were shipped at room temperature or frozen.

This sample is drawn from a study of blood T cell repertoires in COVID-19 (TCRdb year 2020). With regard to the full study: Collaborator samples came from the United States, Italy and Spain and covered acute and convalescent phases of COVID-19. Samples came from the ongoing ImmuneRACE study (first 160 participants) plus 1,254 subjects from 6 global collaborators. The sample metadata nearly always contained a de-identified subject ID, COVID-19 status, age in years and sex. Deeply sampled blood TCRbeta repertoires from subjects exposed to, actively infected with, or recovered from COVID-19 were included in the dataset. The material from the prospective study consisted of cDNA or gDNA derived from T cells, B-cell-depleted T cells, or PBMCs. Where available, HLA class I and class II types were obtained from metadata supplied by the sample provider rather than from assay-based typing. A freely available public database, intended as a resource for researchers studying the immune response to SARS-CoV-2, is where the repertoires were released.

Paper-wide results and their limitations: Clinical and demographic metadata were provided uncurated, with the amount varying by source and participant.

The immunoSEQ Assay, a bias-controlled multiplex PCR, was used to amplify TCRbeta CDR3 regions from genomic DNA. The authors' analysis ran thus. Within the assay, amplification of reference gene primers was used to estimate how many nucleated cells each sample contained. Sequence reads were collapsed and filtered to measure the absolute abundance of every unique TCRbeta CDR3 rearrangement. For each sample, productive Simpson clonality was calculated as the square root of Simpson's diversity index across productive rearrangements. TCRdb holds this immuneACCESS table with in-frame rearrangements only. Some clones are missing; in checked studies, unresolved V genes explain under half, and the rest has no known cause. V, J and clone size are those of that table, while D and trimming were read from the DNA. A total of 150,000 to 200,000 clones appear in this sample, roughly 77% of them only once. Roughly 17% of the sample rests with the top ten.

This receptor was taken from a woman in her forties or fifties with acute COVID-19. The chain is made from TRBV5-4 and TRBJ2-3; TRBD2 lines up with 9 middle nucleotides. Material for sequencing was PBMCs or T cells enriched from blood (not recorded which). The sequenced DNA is TGTGCCAGCAGGGGCGGGGGGGGTAGGAAGTATTTT. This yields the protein CASRGGGGRKYF. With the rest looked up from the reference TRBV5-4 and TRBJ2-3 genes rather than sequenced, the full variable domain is ETGVTQSPTHLIKTRGQQVTLRCSSQSGHNTVSWYQQALGQGPQFIFQYYREEENGRGNFPPRFSGLQFPNYSSELNVNALELDDSALYLCASRGGGGRKYFGPGTRLTVL.